This TCR beta chain was identified in a study of blood T cell repertoires in COVID-19. Background on the study: T cells, B-cell-depleted T cells, or PBMCs supplied cDNA or gDNA.

Per the original methods: Amplified reference gene primers provided the basis for estimating nucleated cell counts. The repertoire was sequenced with immunoSEQ multiplex PCR; TCRdb's copy has only in-frame clones and lacks some. Clonal size and the V and J genes are those of that table, whereas D and trimming came from the DNA. This table has 160,000 or so clones, 84% appearing once. Participant reports of clinical history set cohort assignment. Sequenced material: PBMCs or T cells enriched from blood (not recorded which). The TCR comes from a man aged 45-60 years who had recovered from COVID-19.

CDR3 bases: TGTGCCACCAGTGAGGCCGGGAGCCGGAGGACCGGGGAGCTGTTTTTT. It translates to CATSEAGSRRTGELFF. The J gene is TRBJ2-2, the V gene TRBV24-1; a weak D match, TRBD2 (6 bases). Between the trimmed V and J ends, which lost 4 bases and 5 bases, there was a span of 16 bases. The germline CDR1 and CDR2 sequences are KGHDR and SFDVKD. The CDR3 extends over 16 amino acids.